This TCR beta chain was retrieved from a study of cytomegalovirus exposure and HLA in healthy donors. Overall study findings and caveats: Across donors, sequencing depth was assumed by presence/absence analyses to be roughly uniform. Earlier analysis found most TCR beta V segments productive about 87% or about 30% of the time. In vitro assays verified that three CMV-associated chains recognized CMV antigens specifically.

The CDR3 has 16 amino acids. V was pared by 7 bases and J by 2 bases, with 9 bases of the junction left unmatched. In germline, CDR1 is MDHEN, CDR2 SYDVKM. Primers included in the PCR were 60 Vbeta and 13 Jbeta primers. The assay was immunoSEQ multiplex PCR, and TCRdb's table has in-frame clones only and misses some. The sample lists approximately 110,000 clones; 79% were seen once. Of note for this clone: Its specificity is not known.

This chain connects TRBV28 to TRBJ2-3, with 10 bases matching TRBD2. The receptor's source is a woman between 40 and 55 years old in good health and CMV-seronegative. Sample: PBMCs. CDR3 amino acids: CASTRIAGGFTDTQYF. CDR3 nucleotide sequence: TGTGCCAGCACTCGGATAGCGGGGGGATTCACAGATACGCAGTATTTT.